Listed here are 23 T cell receptor beta chains from one sample, sequenced in a study of T cell changes during pregnancy in multiple sclerosis. TCRdb's copy holds only in-frame clones and misses some; the assay was immunoSEQ multiplex PCR. The repertoire holds some 87,000 clones, with approximately 94% as singletons. Sequenced material: CD4+ T cells from peripheral blood mononuclear cells, taken before pregnancy. The receptors were gathered from a female donor with multiple sclerosis, enrolled in a pregnancy study.

V and J are TRBV6-5 and TRBJ1-2, with TRBD1 matching 7 bases. The CDR3 consists of 14 residues. V lost 1 base, J lost 4 bases, and 3 bases stayed unmatched. Germline V gene lookup returns CDR1 MNHEY and CDR2 SVGAGI. Here the CDR3 reads CASSYFSGGYGYTF. Here the CDR3 DNA reads TGTGCCAGCAGTTACTTCTCAGGGGGCTATGGCTACACCTTC.

The chain carries TRBV9 and TRBJ2-7; a possible D gene is TRBD2 (7 bases). Germline-derived CDR1 and CDR2 are SGDLS and YYNGEE. The germline V and J ends were trimmed by 3 bases and 3 bases, with 16 bases remaining between them. This CDR3 has 15 residues. CDR3 loop: CASSGGAGARYEQYF. CDR3 DNA sequence: TGTGCCAGCAGCGGGGGTGCGGGGGCCCGCTACGAGCAGTACTTC.

This chain joins TRBV19 and TRBJ1-2; the D is unclear. The length of the CDR3 is 14 residues. The germline V and J ends were trimmed by 7 bases and 5 bases, with 17 bases remaining between them. Germline V lookup: CDR1 LNHDA, CDR2 SQIVND (reference sequence). This chain's CDR3 is CASTRMASGYGYTF. The DNA for the CDR3 is TGTGCCAGTACCCGGATGGCCTCGGGGTATGGCTACACCTTC.

This clone has a single count. V gene TRBV28 combines with J gene TRBJ2-7; the D gene is possibly TRBD1 (7 bases). The germline gives CDR1 MDHEN, CDR2 SYDVKM. V lost 5 bases, J lost 10 bases, and 18 bases lay in between. The CDR3 is made up of 13 amino acids. CDR3 in DNA: TGTGCCAGCAGTCCACCCCGACAGGGAGGCCAGTACTTC. This translates into CASSPPRQGGQYF.

The chain carries TRBV5-1 and TRBJ2-3; 9 nucleotides match TRBD1. The V and J ends lost 0 bases and 1 base, in that order; junction bases with no gene match: 6. The CDR3 length is 17 residues. Germline V gene sequence: CDR1 SGHRS, CDR2 YFSETQ. CDR3 region: CASSLGHRDRGTDTQYF. The CDR3 nucleotides are TGCGCCAGCAGCTTGGGGCACCGGGACAGGGGCACAGATACGCAGTATTTT.

This chain links TRBV6-1 with TRBJ2-3; TRBD2 is a possible D gene (7 bases). The CDR3 extends over 15 amino acids. The germline V gene has CDR1 MNHNS and CDR2 SASEGT. V dropped 1 base and J dropped 4 bases, with 12 bases sitting between them. The CDR3 is CASSEEGGAPDTQYF. CDR3 sequence (DNA): TGTGCCAGCAGTGAAGAAGGGGGGGCTCCAGATACGCAGTATTTT.

This clone showed up just once. V gene TRBV2 combines with J gene TRBJ1-3, with a tentative D call TRBD1 (6 bases). This CDR3 comprises 17 residues. Germline V lookup: CDR1 SNHLY, CDR2 FYNNEI. V gave up 6 bases and J gave up 0 bases, with 18 bases separating them. The CDR3, as DNA: TGTGCCAGCAGACCTAATACAGGGCAGCGCTCTGGAAACACCATATATTTT. Its translation is CASRPNTGQRSGNTIYF.

CDR3: CASSGQGAATNEKLFF. The CDR3 DNA follows: TGCGCCAGCAGTGGACAGGGGGCAGCAACTAATGAAAAACTGTTTTTT. The V and J genes are TRBV5-1 and TRBJ1-4, with TRBD1 matching 11 bases. The V gene's germline CDR1 is SGHRS and CDR2 YFSETQ. V was clipped by 5 bases and J by 0 bases; unmatched bases: 3. The CDR3 covers 16 residues.

The chain is built from TRBV5-1 and TRBJ1-1; the D is unclear. Germline V gives CDR1 SGHRS, CDR2 YFSETQ. V lost 0 bases, J lost 0 bases, and 12 bases lay in between. The CDR3 is 16 residues long. This CDR3 is CASSLGIQRMNTEAFF. The DNA for the CDR3 is TGCGCCAGCAGCTTGGGAATACAGAGAATGAACACTGAAGCTTTCTTT. Filled out from reference TRBV5-1 and TRBJ1-1, the complete variable domain reads KAGVTQTPRYLIKTRGQQVTLSCSPISGHRSVSWYQQTPGQGLQFLFEYFSETQRNKGNFPGRFSGRQFSNSRSEMNVSTLELGDSALYLCASSLGIQRMNTEAFFGQGTRLTVV.

The chain recombines TRBV7-9 with TRBJ1-1, with a weak D call TRBD1 (6 bases). With 2 bases removed from V and 1 base from J, the gap between germline ends came to 14 bases. The length of the CDR3 is 16 residues. Germline assignment: CDR1 SEHNR and CDR2 FQNEAQ (reference sequence). The CDR3 sequence is CASSLRQGLWNTEAFF. The CDR3 DNA follows: TGTGCCAGCAGCTTAAGGCAGGGGCTGTGGAACACTGAAGCTTTCTTT.

The chain has TRBV9 and TRBJ1-6; TRBD1 aligns across 9 bases. Per germline, CDR1 SGDLS and CDR2 YYNGEE. The CDR3 loop spans 14 amino acids. The J segment lost 9 bases and the V segment lost 4 bases, leaving 5 bases of the junction unmatched. The CDR3 bases are TGTGCCAGCAGCCCGGGACAGGGAAGTTCACCCCTCCACTTT. Amino acids: CASSPGQGSSPLHF.

V and J are TRBV28 and TRBJ1-4; TRBD1 matches 7 bases. V was pared by 8 bases and J by 7 bases, with 7 bases of the junction left unmatched. The CDR3 contains 13 residues. Per germline, CDR1 MDHEN and CDR2 SYDVKM. Here the CDR3 reads CASHRGRAEKLFF. The CDR3 DNA follows: TGTGCCAGCCACAGGGGTAGGGCTGAAAAACTGTTTTTT.

This clone showed up just once. The genes are TRBV15 and TRBJ2-7; TRBD2 agrees at 16 bases. Trimming at V came to 0 bases and at J to 3 bases, leaving 8 bases not matched to a gene. Per germline, CDR1 LNHNV and CDR2 YYDKDF (reference sequence). The CDR3 runs to 19 residues. CDR3 loop: CATSRDAGLAGGQVYEQYF. CDR3 DNA: TGTGCCACCAGCAGAGATGCGGGACTAGCGGGGGGGCAGGTCTACGAGCAGTACTTC.

The V gene is TRBV14, the J gene TRBJ1-1, with 7 bases fitting TRBD1. CDR3 length equals 14 residues. The V and J ends lost 4 bases and 3 bases, in that order; junction bases with no gene match: 5. The V gene's germline CDR1 is SGHDN and CDR2 FVKESK. CDR3: CASSPTGTDTEAFF. The CDR3 DNA sequence: TGTGCCAGCAGCCCGACAGGGACGGACACTGAAGCTTTCTTT.

The rearrangement uses TRBV2 and TRBJ2-2; D is possibly TRBD1 (6 bases). The CDR3 length is 13 residues. Germline lookup yields CDR1 SNHLY and CDR2 FYNNEI. Trimming took off 4 bases at V and 5 bases at J, with 8 bases between the two ends. The CDR3 nucleotides are TGTGCCAGCAGTGGGACAGCAACCGGGGAGCTGTTTTTT. This translates into CASSGTATGELFF.

The CDR3 DNA is TGCGCCAGCAACCCCGGGCGGGGCAGCTCCTACGAGCAGTACTTC. It codes for CASNPGRGSSYEQYF. V is TRBV5-1 and J is TRBJ2-7; possible D gene TRBD2, 6 bases. Germline V gene lookup returns CDR1 SGHRS and CDR2 YFSETQ. CDR3 length: 15 amino acids. Trimming left V 6 bases short and J 0 bases short, with 16 bases between.

The J gene is TRBJ1-4, the V gene TRBV6-5, with a possible D match to TRBD1 (6 bases). The CDR3 extends over 14 amino acids. CDR1 and CDR2 from the germline V gene are MNHEY and SVGAGI. Trimming shortened V by 4 bases and J by 6 bases, and 12 bases separated the two germline ends. The chain's CDR3 is CASSLDSRYEKLFF. The CDR3 DNA reads as TGTGCCAGCAGTTTGGACAGCCGGTATGAAAAACTGTTTTTT.

The rearrangement links TRBV6-1 to TRBJ2-7, with 7 nucleotides matching TRBD1. Germline lookup yields CDR1 MNHNS and CDR2 SASEGT. Trimming at V came to 11 bases and at J to 5 bases, leaving 18 bases not matched to a gene. The CDR3 has 15 amino acids. CDR3 in DNA: TGTGCCGGGCGAGACCCGGGACAGCTCCCCGACGAGCAGTACTTC. It is translated as CAGRDPGQLPDEQYF.

V usage is TRBV28 and J usage is TRBJ1-5, with 9 nucleotides matching TRBD1. The CDR3 contains 16 residues. The V gene end was trimmed by 5 bases and the J gene end by 2 bases; junction bases not matched to a gene: 7. CDR1 MDHEN and CDR2 SYDVKM come from the germline V gene. The CDR3 sequence: CASSAQQGAGNQPQHF. CDR3 nucleotide sequence: TGTGCCAGCAGTGCCCAACAGGGGGCAGGCAATCAGCCCCAGCATTTT.

This chain joins TRBV5-4 and TRBJ2-1; 7 bases match TRBD1. Germline CDR1 SGHNT, CDR2 YYREEE (reference sequence). The CDR3 is made up of 16 amino acids. Losses at the gene ends were 3 bases for V and 0 bases for J; bases not matched to a gene: 6. CDR3 sequence reads: CASSWGRDSSYNEQFF. The CDR3 DNA sequence: TGTGCCAGCAGCTGGGGCCGGGACAGCTCCTACAATGAGCAGTTCTTC.

The rearrangement joins TRBV7-3 to TRBJ2-5, with D unresolved. V was shortened by 5 bases and J by 2 bases, with 9 bases between the two germline ends. The germline V gene has CDR1 SGHTA and CDR2 FQGTGA. This CDR3 has 13 amino acids. The CDR3 sequence is CASSPGGQETQYF. In nucleotides, the CDR3 is TGTGCCAGCAGCCCGGGTGGGCAAGAGACCCAGTACTTC.

The chain uses TRBV5-1 and TRBJ2-7, with 7 bases identical to TRBD1. After removal of 2 bases from V and 0 bases from J, the junction contained 5 bases not matched to a gene. The germline V gene encodes CDR1 SGHRS and CDR2 YFSETQ. The CDR3 is made up of 15 amino acids. CDR3 in amino acids: CASSFGTAFSYEQYF. Written as DNA, the CDR3 is TGCGCCAGCAGCTTCGGGACAGCCTTCTCCTACGAGCAGTACTTC.

The chain joins TRBV2 to TRBJ2-2; D is possibly TRBD1 (5 bases). The CDR3 is 15 residues long. CDR1 and CDR2 from the germline V gene are SNHLY and FYNNEI. V was clipped by 4 bases and J by 2 bases, with 11 bases between them. The CDR3 loop is CASSARAKNTGELFF. In DNA, the CDR3 is TGTGCCAGCAGTGCCAGGGCTAAAAACACCGGGGAGCTGTTTTTT.